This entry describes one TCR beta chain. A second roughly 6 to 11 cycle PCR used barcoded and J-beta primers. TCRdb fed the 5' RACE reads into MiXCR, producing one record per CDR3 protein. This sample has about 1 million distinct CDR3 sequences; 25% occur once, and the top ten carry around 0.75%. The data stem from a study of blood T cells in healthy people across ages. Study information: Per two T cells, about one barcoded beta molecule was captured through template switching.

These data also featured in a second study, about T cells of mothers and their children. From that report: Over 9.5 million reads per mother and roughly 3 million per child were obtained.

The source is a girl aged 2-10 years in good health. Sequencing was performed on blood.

Here the CDR3 reads CASDRQGAYEQYF. CDR3 nucleotide sequence: TGTGCCAGTGATAGACAGGGGGCCTACGAGCAGTACTTC. The chain carries TRBV28 and TRBJ2-7; TRBD1 aligns across 9 bases. CDR3 length: 13 residues. J was trimmed by 2 bases and V by 9 bases; bases with no gene match: 5. Germline V CDR1 and CDR2: MDHEN, SYDVKM.